There are a few counts of the clone carrying this TCR beta chain. TCRdb ran MiXCR on the RACE reads and lists one entry per CDR3 protein. The table records more than 70,000 distinct CDR3 sequences, roughly a tenth of them present only once. The time point was: patch test 3, about 24 weeks after DPC sensitization. As for treatment: therapeutic diphenylcyclopropenone sensitization with weekly scalp DPC. The sample belongs to a study of human T cells and chemical hapten exposure. The material sequenced was whole blood, taken in connection with sensitization to the hapten diphenylcyclopropenone (DPC). The sequence came from a woman younger than 45 with alopecia areata. Some clones in this sample may be carry-over from other donors' samples.

The CDR3 DNA is TGCGCCAGGGGAATGGATAATAGCAATCAGCCCCAGCATTTT. As protein: CARGMDNSNQPQHF. The rearrangement joins TRBV10-2 to TRBJ1-5; D not resolved. Germline lookup yields CDR1 WSHSY and CDR2 SAAADI. V shed 9 bases and J shed 0 bases, with 12 bases lying between them. The CDR3 is 14 residues long.